These 24 T cell receptor beta chains were all obtained from the same sample, sequenced in a study of shared clonotypes between healthy human individuals. Method: immunoSEQ multiplex PCR; TCRdb's copy keeps in-frame clones and lacks some. The sample carries 800,000 to 950,000 clones, about 96% recorded once. Selected positively for CCR7 and CD45RO-negative, naive CD8 cells excluded terminally differentiated effector memory CD45RA+ cells. The sequencing sample was made of naive CD8+ T cells sorted from blood. Receptor source: a man under 40 in good health.

This rearrangement joins TRBV4-1 to TRBJ2-7; D not resolved. V was shortened by 0 bases and J by 3 bases, with 9 bases between the two germline ends. This CDR3 is built from 14 residues. Germline CDR1 and CDR2: MGHRA and YSYEKL. The DNA for the CDR3 is TGCGCCAGCAGCCAAGATCCCCTCGACTACGAGCAGTACTTC. Translation: CASSQDPLDYEQYF.

This chain links TRBV5-1 with TRBJ2-1; D unclear. The germline V and J ends were trimmed by 0 bases and 0 bases, with 7 bases remaining between them. This CDR3 has 15 residues. CDR1 SGHRS and CDR2 YFSETQ come from the germline V gene. CDR3 amino acids: CASSLDDRSYNEQFF. The CDR3 nucleotides are TGCGCCAGCAGCTTGGATGACCGCTCCTACAATGAGCAGTTCTTC.

V and J are TRBV27 and TRBJ1-1; a possible D gene is TRBD1 (6 bases). The CDR3 consists of 14 residues. V gave up 2 bases and J gave up 3 bases, with 10 bases separating them. Germline CDR1 reads MNHEY; CDR2 reads SMNVEV (reference sequence). CDR3 in amino acids: CASSLLGADTEAFF. DNA of the CDR3: TGTGCCAGCAGTTTACTGGGGGCGGACACTGAAGCTTTCTTT.

Only one count was recorded for this clone. The chain recombines TRBV30 with TRBJ2-7; D is undetermined. The CDR3 has 13 residues. The germline gives CDR1 GTSNPN, CDR2 SVGIG (reference sequence). V lost 0 bases, J lost 1 base, and 7 bases lay in between. The CDR3 DNA sequence: TGTGCCTGGAGTGTAGTAAATTCCTACGAGCAGTACTTC. Encoded protein: CAWSVVNSYEQYF.

This sequence joins TRBV30 and TRBJ1-1, with 10 nucleotides matching TRBD1. CDR1 and CDR2 (germline): GTSNPN, SVGIG (reference sequence). The CDR3 is 14 residues long. The junction had 5 bases not matched to a gene; V was cut back by 2 bases and J by 5 bases. The CDR3 here is CAWSPDRGLTEAFF. The CDR3, as DNA: TGTGCCTGGAGTCCGGACAGGGGGTTAACTGAAGCTTTCTTT. Combining the CDR3 with reference TRBV30 and TRBJ1-1 gives the whole variable domain SQTIHQWPATLVQPVGSPLSLECTVEGTSNPNLYWYRQAAGRGLQLLFYSVGIGQISSEVPQNLSASRPQDRQFILSSKKLLLSDSGFYLCAWSPDRGLTEAFFGQGTRLTVV.

The chain uses TRBV6-6 and TRBJ1-5; D is perhaps TRBD1 (5 bases). The CDR3 contains 14 residues. Germline assignment: CDR1 MNHNY and CDR2 SVGAGI (reference sequence). Trimming took 5 bases from V and 3 from J, leaving 11 bases between them. DNA of the CDR3: TGTGCCAGCAGTCACGACAGAGCCAATCAGCCCCAGCATTTT. It yields the protein CASSHDRANQPQHF.

The chain combines TRBV29-1 with TRBJ1-2; no definite D call. Germline CDR1 is SQVTM and CDR2 is ANQGSEA. With 4 bases removed from V and 3 bases from J, the gap between germline ends came to 15 bases. This CDR3 contains 14 residues. CDR3 DNA: TGCAGCGTTGTTAGGGTTGAGGGTGACTATGGCTACACCTTC. Encoded protein: CSVVRVEGDYGYTF.

The chain couples TRBV7-9 to TRBJ2-3, with D possibly TRBD1 on 6 matching bases. V lost 5 bases to trimming and J lost 0 bases, with 18 bases between them. CDR1 is SEHNR, CDR2 FQNEAQ, per germline (reference sequence). CDR3 length: 17 amino acids. CDR3 nucleotide sequence: TGTGCCAGCAGCCCGCCCAGGACAGCCGCTAGCACAGATACGCAGTATTTT. Its translation: CASSPPRTAASTDTQYF.

The chain carries TRBV9 and TRBJ2-7; D not resolved. Germline CDR1 and CDR2: SGDLS and YYNGEE. V lost 5 bases, J lost 4 bases, and 4 bases lay in between. The CDR3 extends over 10 amino acids. The CDR3 spells CASRGYEQYF. The CDR3 region has the DNA TGTGCCAGCAGGGGGTACGAGCAGTACTTC.

J is TRBJ2-3 and V is TRBV29-1; D is unresolved. The V gene's germline CDR1 is SQVTM and CDR2 ANQGSEA. Trimming removed 3 bases from V and 2 bases from J, with 9 bases in between. CDR3 size: 13 residues. CDR3 in amino acids: CSVDSENTDTQYF. The CDR3 region has the DNA TGCAGCGTTGACAGCGAGAACACAGATACGCAGTATTTT.

The rearrangement links TRBV6-5 to TRBJ2-5; no definite D call. Germline CDR1 and CDR2: MNHEY and SVGAGI. The length of the CDR3 is 14 residues. V was clipped by 5 bases and J by 1 base, with 11 bases between them. As DNA, the CDR3 is TGTGCCAGCAGTGGATCCGGCTTCCAAGAGACCCAGTACTTC. It specifies CASSGSGFQETQYF.

This clone has a handful of counts. This rearrangement joins TRBV6-6 to TRBJ2-1, with D perhaps matching TRBD2 (5 bases). Germline CDR1 MNHNY, CDR2 SVGAGI (reference sequence). The CDR3 is 13 amino acids. V was shortened by 5 bases and J by 8 bases, with 13 bases between the two germline ends. The CDR3 loop reads CASSMKGDDEQFF. In nucleotides, the CDR3 is TGTGCCAGCAGTATGAAGGGAGACGATGAGCAGTTCTTC.

V gene TRBV18 combines with J gene TRBJ2-1; 7 bases are shared with TRBD1. CDR1 and CDR2 from the germline V gene are KGHSH and LQKENI. The CDR3 extends over 16 amino acids. V shed 5 bases, J shed 5 bases, and the junction held 12 bases outside the gene matches. DNA of the CDR3: TGTGCCAGCTCAGGCAGAAAGGGACAGCTTCACAATGAGCAGTTCTTC. Translating it yields CASSGRKGQLHNEQFF.

The chain employs TRBV27 and TRBJ2-3, with D possibly being TRBD1 (6 bases). Germline-derived CDR1 and CDR2 are MNHEY and SMNVEV (reference sequence). This CDR3 is built from 14 residues. Trimming stripped 3 bases from V and 4 bases from J, with 11 bases between. DNA of the CDR3: TGTGCCAGCAGTTTTGGCAGGGGTGCAGATACGCAGTATTTT. This encodes CASSFGRGADTQYF.

V is TRBV14 and J is TRBJ1-2; TRBD1 matches at 7 bases. This CDR3 spans 15 amino acids. Germline values: CDR1 SGHDN, CDR2 FVKESK. V dropped 1 base and J dropped 4; count of bases not matched to a gene: 6. CDR3 nucleotide sequence: TGTGCCAGCAGCCAAGTCCCGACAGGGCCCTATGGCTACACCTTC. Translation gives CASSQVPTGPYGYTF.

CDR3 bases: TGTGCCAGCAGCTTTCTAGGACAGGGGTATGGCTACACCTTC. This gives the protein CASSFLGQGYGYTF. The rearrangement joins TRBV5-4 to TRBJ1-2; 9 bases are a match to TRBD1. The CDR3 totals 14 residues. V lost 2 bases and J lost 5; bases outside the gene matches: 4. CDR1 and CDR2 from the germline V gene are SGHNT and YYREEE (reference sequence). Drawing the rest from reference TRBV5-4 and TRBJ1-2, the complete variable domain is ETGVTQSPTHLIKTRGQQVTLRCSSQSGHNTVSWYQQALGQGPQFIFQYYREEENGRGNFPPRFSGLQFPNYSSELNVNALELDDSALYLCASSFLGQGYGYTFGSGTRLTVV.

The chain uses TRBV5-1 and TRBJ2-1; D not resolved. Trimming removed 4 bases from V and 10 bases from J, with 12 bases in between. The germline gives CDR1 SGHRS, CDR2 YFSETQ. The CDR3 runs 12 residues. The DNA of the CDR3 is TGCGCCAGCAGCCTATTAGGGCAGGAGCAGTTCTTC. Protein product: CASSLLGQEQFF.

The rearrangement uses TRBV6-5 and TRBJ2-7; TRBD1 aligns across 9 bases. Per the germline V gene, CDR1 is MNHEY and CDR2 is SVGAGI. This CDR3 region has 13 residues. The V segment lost 8 bases and the J segment 7 bases; nucleotides outside the gene matches: 9. The CDR3: CASSVWTGEEQYF. The CDR3, as DNA: TGTGCCAGCTCGGTCTGGACAGGGGAAGAGCAGTACTTC.

The chain carries TRBV7-2 and TRBJ2-1; weak D call: TRBD2 (7 bases). Looked up from germline, CDR1 is SGHTA and CDR2 is FQGNSA. The CDR3 has 16 residues. V was trimmed by 5 bases and J by 2 bases, leaving 16 bases between them. CDR3 region: CASSPKRGAAYNEQFF. CDR3 in DNA: TGTGCCAGCAGCCCAAAACGGGGGGCCGCCTACAATGAGCAGTTCTTC.

V is TRBV7-9 and J is TRBJ2-3; either TRBD1 or TRBD2 may fit D (5 bases each). Germline V lookup: CDR1 SEHNR, CDR2 FQNEAQ (reference sequence). The CDR3 spans 15 residues. V lost 1 base to trimming and J lost 1 base, with 9 bases between them. CDR3: CASSLGGTGTDTQYF. For the CDR3, the DNA is TGTGCCAGCAGCTTAGGGGGGACGGGCACAGATACGCAGTATTTT.

This clone was counted between two and nine times. The rearrangement links TRBV15 to TRBJ2-3, with a weak D call TRBD1 (5 bases). The V and J ends lost 0 bases and 3 bases respectively, with 10 bases between them. The CDR3 is 15 residues long. Germline-derived CDR1 and CDR2 are LNHNV and YYDKDF (reference sequence). The CDR3 here is CATSRDPSGTDTQYF. The CDR3 DNA reads TGTGCCACCAGCAGAGATCCCTCAGGGACAGATACGCAGTATTTT.

This clone was observed once. V is TRBV27 and J is TRBJ2-1; 9 nucleotides match TRBD2. The CDR3 has 14 residues. The V gene end was trimmed by 4 bases and the J gene end by 8 bases; junction bases not matched to a gene: 6. Germline V CDR1 and CDR2: MNHEY, SMNVEV (reference sequence). CDR3 coding DNA: TGTGCCAGCAGTTGGCGCGGGAGGGTCGATGAGCAGTTCTTC. Protein: CASSWRGRVDEQFF.

V usage is TRBV5-8 and J usage is TRBJ1-5; 10 bases are a match to TRBD1. The CDR3 totals 14 residues. Germline V gene data show CDR1 as SGHTS and CDR2 as YDEGEE. After removal of 1 base from V and 7 bases from J, the junction contained 2 bases not matched to a gene. The DNA for the CDR3 is TGTGCCAGCAGCTTGAAGACAGGGGGCCAGCCCCAGCATTTT. This translates into CASSLKTGGQPQHF.

V gene TRBV7-2 combines with J gene TRBJ2-3, with D possibly being TRBD1 or TRBD2 (6 bases each). Trimming pared 5 bases from V and 2 bases from J, leaving 17 bases between. The CDR3 has 16 amino acids. Germline CDR1 reads SGHTA; CDR2 reads FQGNSA. CDR3 nucleotides: TGTGCCAGCAGCCCGGAGGGGGGCTGGCTCACAGATACGCAGTATTTT. It encodes CASSPEGGWLTDTQYF.